This TCR beta chain was found in a study of CXCR3-negative and CXCR3-positive naive CD8 T cells. In the study overall: Libraries each contributed about 1.5 +/- 0.3 million TRB reads, for around 140 million in total. Study observations and caveats: TRBV-TRBJ usage was alike in naive CXCR3-negative and CXCR3-positive cells but differed in memory cells. Memory CD8+ cells showed much lower diversity, while both naive subsets displayed comparably high diversity.

Of note for this clonotype: What it recognizes is unknown.

Triplicates of 300,000 cells were sorted from each CD8+ T cell subset. Preparation of TRB cDNA libraries relied on 5' RACE carrying UMI labels. TCRdb derives one entry per CDR3 protein from the 5' RACE reads, leaving out DNA. The sample shows about 130,000 distinct CDR3 sequences, and approximately 0.46% sits with its ten largest clones. The clonotype originates from a human donor in good health. Some clones in this sample may be carry-over from other donors' samples. The specimen was naive CXCR3- CD8+ T cells from blood. Subset noted: CD45RO-CCR7+CD27+CD95- naive CD8+ T cells lacking CXCR3 (TNR3-).

The CDR3: CASSGRQGQVYEQYF. J is TRBJ2-7 and V is TRBV12-3 or TRBV12-4; TCRdb lists TRBD1, though no DNA is available to test this call. CDR3 length equals 15 residues.